This T cell receptor (beta chain) derives from a study of CD8+CD57+ T cells in acquired aplastic anemia. Study background: Isolated CD4+ and CD8+ cells, once sorted, yielded DNA averaging roughly 3 ug.

According to the study, genomic DNA was the template for TCR beta VDJ and CDR3 profiling. MiXCR was run by TCRdb on the reads, yielding one entry per CDR3 protein. The table has over 150,000 distinct CDR3 sequences, 70% to 75% seen once. Germline CDR1 and CDR2: ENHRY and SYGVKD. V lost 2 bases to trimming and J lost 3 bases, with 5 bases between them. This CDR3 contains 13 residues. Patients included in sequencing had previously demonstrated CD8+CD57+ cell expansion by flow cytometry. This clonotype occurred once. This sequence was found in a human donor with aplastic anemia. Sequencing input: sorted CD4+, CD8+, or CD8+CD57+ T cells (not recorded which) from PBMCs. The gene calls are TRBV10-3 and TRBJ1-3; no definite D call. The CDR3 is CAISETSGNTIYF. The CDR3 nucleotides read TGTGCCATCAGTGAGACGAGTGGAAACACCATATATTTT.